This TCR beta chain emerged from a study of Ad26.COV2.S vaccination and SARS-CoV-2 variants. Across the whole study: Intramuscular Ad26.COV2.S doses were given once or twice, 56 days apart. General observations from the study: Substantial breadth in spike-specific CD8+ and CD4+ T cell responses was reportedly seen after vaccination. Comparable non-spike TCR breadth was observed in vaccine and placebo recipients.

Notes on this clone: Its target is unknown.

The V gene's germline CDR1 is LNHDA and CDR2 SQIVND (reference sequence). V was cut by 8 bases and J by 8 bases, with 18 bases left in between. This CDR3 spans 14 amino acids. Treatment denoted: around 19 received Ad26.COV2.S at low or high dose, single or two shots; 5 received placebo; per-sample allocation not given. Day 63 following the first vaccine or placebo injection was when the samples were taken. The individual, an adult aged 18-55 years, was a donor in Boston. The assay was immunoSEQ multiplex PCR, and TCRdb's table has in-frame clones only and misses some. The data contain 500,000 or so clones, around nine tenths of them singletons.

Specimen: peripheral blood, collected in a trial of Ad26.COV2.S vaccine versus placebo. V is TRBV19 and J is TRBJ1-4; D gene unclear. This clonotype was sampled from a person between 18 and 59 years old who received the Ad26.COV2.S COVID-19 vaccine or a placebo. The CDR3, as DNA: TGTGCCAGTCGTCGGACCACACAAGGGGAAAAACTGTTTTTT. Its protein product is CASRRTTQGEKLFF.